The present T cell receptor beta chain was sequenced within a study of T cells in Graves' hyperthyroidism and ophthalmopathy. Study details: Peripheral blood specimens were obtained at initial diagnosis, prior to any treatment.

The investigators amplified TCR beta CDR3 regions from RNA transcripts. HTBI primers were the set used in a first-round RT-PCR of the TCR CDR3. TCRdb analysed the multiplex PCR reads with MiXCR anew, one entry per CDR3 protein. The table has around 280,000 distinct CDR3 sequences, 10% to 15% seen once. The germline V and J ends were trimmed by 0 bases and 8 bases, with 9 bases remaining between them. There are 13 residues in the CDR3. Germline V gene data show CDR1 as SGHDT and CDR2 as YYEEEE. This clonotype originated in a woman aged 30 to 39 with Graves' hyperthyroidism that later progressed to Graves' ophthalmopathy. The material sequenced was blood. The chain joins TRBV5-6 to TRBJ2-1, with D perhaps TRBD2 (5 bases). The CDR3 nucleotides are TGTGCCAGCAGCTTGGGGCAGAGGGATGAGCAGTTCTTC. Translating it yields CASSLGQRDEQFF.